This TCR beta chain originates from a study of blood T cell repertoires in COVID-19 (dated by TCRdb to about 2020). For context, the study as a whole: Collaborator samples came from the United States, Italy and Spain and covered acute and convalescent phases of COVID-19. Deeply sampled blood TCRbeta repertoires from subjects exposed to, actively infected with, or recovered from COVID-19 were included in the dataset. Where HLA class I and class II types were available, the types were taken from metadata supplied by the sample provider, not from assay-based typing. A freely available public database, intended as a resource for researchers studying the immune response to SARS-CoV-2, is where the repertoires were released. Samples were obtained from the ongoing ImmuneRACE study (first 160 participants) and from some 1,200 subjects provided by 6 global collaborators. The prospective study material was composed of cDNA or gDNA derived from T cells, B-cell-depleted T cells, or PBMCs. Nearly every sample came with metadata listing a de-identified subject ID, COVID-19 status, age in years and sex.

TCRbeta CDR3 regions were amplified from genomic DNA by means of the immunoSEQ Assay, a bias-controlled multiplex PCR. Concerning the study's data processing: The number of nucleated cells in each sample was estimated from the amplification of reference gene primers within the assay. To quantify the absolute abundance of each unique TCRbeta CDR3 rearrangement, sequence reads were collapsed and filtered. For each sample, productive Simpson clonality was calculated as the square root of Simpson's diversity index across productive rearrangements. TCRdb re-hosts the immuneACCESS table, in-frame sequences only. Its copies lack some clones; in the studies checked, an unresolved V gene accounts for under half of them, and the cause for the rest is not known. V and J calls plus clone size are reproduced from that table; the DNA served to infer D and trimming. The sample table contains around 40,000 clones; only one count was recorded for around four fifths of them. The ten largest clones represent under 50% of the sample.

Its CDR3 holds 14 amino acids, cysteine through phenylalanine. The read is trimmed to its CDR3 DNA, 42 bases read in frame from base 1. CDR1 and CDR2 (SEHNR, FQNEAQ) derive from the germline V gene (reference sequence). The V and J ends are trimmed by 5 bases and 9 bases, leaving 17 bases between them. On this clone: Its target antigen remains unknown. Per-base quality was not reported, and no clone a single base away is much larger than it.

The collaborating institutions used their own protocols to collect whole blood in K2EDTA tubes. For TCRbeta analysis, collaborators shipped samples in one of three forms: frozen whole blood, isolated PBMCs, or DNA extracted from either of those sample types. The paper's findings and limits, for the study overall: The amount of clinical and demographic metadata varied by source and participant and was provided uncurated.

Recombination connected TRBV7-9 to TRBJ2-4, with no confidently assigned D gene. The specimen was peripheral blood. The sequence was obtained from an older man with active or convalescent COVID-19. CDR3 protein: CASSLTPYSAIQYF. The nucleotide sequence reads TGTGCCAGCAGCCTAACCCCCTACTCCGCCATTCAGTACTTC.